This TCR beta chain was sequenced for a study of OX40 agonist ivuxolimab in advanced cancers. Sequencing used immunoSEQ multiplex PCR; TCRdb keeps in-frame clones, though not all of them. This sample has roughly 62,000 clones, with approximately 86% found just once. Germline-derived CDR1 and CDR2 are SGHVS and FQNEAQ. Between the trimmed V and J ends, which lost 1 base and 6 bases, there was a span of 10 bases. The CDR3 has 13 residues. The source of this sequence is an adult with an advanced solid tumor such as melanoma, head and neck, liver or kidney cancer. V and J are TRBV7-8 and TRBJ2-7; perhaps TRBD1 as D (6 bases). The starting material was CD4+ or CD8+ T cells sorted from blood, obtained in a trial of the OX40 agonist ivuxolimab. The CDR3 DNA is TGTGCCAGCAGCTTAGACAGGGTCGGCGAGCAGTACTTC. Its protein product is CASSLDRVGEQYF.